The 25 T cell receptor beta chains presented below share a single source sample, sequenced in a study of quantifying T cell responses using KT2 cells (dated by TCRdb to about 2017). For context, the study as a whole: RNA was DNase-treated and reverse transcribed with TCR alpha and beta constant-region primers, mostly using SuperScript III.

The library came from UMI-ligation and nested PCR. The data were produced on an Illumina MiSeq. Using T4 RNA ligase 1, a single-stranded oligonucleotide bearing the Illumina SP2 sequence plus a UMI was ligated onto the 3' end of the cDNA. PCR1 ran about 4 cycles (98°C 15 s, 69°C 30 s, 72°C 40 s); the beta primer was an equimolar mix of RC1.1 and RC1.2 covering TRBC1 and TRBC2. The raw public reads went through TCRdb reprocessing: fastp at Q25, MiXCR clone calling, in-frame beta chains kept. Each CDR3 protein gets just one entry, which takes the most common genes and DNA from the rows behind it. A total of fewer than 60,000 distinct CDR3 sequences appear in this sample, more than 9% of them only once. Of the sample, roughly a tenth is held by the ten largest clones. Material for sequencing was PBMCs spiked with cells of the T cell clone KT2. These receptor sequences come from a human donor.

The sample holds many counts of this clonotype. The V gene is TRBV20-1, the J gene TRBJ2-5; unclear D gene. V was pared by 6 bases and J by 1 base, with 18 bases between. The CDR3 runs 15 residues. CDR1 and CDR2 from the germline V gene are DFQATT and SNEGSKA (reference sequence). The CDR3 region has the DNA TGCAGTGCCAGTAGTGCAAACCGCGGCCAAGAGACCCAGTACTTC. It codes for CSASSANRGQETQYF.

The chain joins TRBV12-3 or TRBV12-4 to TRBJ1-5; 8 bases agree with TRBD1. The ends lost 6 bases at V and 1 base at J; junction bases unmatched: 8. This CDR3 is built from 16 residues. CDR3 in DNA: TGTGCCAGCAGAAGTACCGGGACAGGAAGCAATCAGCCCCAGCATTTT. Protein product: CASRSTGTGSNQPQHF.

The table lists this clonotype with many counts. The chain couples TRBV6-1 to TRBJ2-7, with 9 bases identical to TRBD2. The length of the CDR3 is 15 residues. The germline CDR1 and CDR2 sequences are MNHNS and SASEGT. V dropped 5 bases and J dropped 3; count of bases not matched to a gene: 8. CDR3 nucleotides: TGTGCCAGCAGTTTTGCGGGGGGGCTTTACTACGAGCAGTACTTC. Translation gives CASSFAGGLYYEQYF.

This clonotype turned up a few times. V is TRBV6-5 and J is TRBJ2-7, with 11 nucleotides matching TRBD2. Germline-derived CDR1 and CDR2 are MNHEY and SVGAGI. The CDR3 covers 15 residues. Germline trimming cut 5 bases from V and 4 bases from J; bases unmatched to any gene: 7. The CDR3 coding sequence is TGTGCCAGCAGTACGTTAGCGGGAGGGCCGTACGAGCAGTACTTC. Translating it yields CASSTLAGGPYEQYF.

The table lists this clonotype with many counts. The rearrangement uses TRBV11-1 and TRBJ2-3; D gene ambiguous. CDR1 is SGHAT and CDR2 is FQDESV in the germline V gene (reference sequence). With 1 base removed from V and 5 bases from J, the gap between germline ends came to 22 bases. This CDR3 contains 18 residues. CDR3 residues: CASSLGFLPVMEVDTQYF. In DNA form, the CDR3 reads TGTGCCAGCAGCTTAGGATTTCTCCCCGTCATGGAAGTAGATACGCAGTATTTT.

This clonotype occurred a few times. The CDR3 reads CSARDILGWELPRAQETQYF. CDR3 bases: TGCAGTGCTAGAGATATTCTCGGCTGGGAACTACCGAGGGCCCAAGAGACCCAGTACTTC. The V and J genes are TRBV20-1 and TRBJ2-5; the D gene is possibly TRBD2 (5 bases). Germline CDR1 and CDR2: DFQATT and SNEGSKA (reference sequence). Trimming stripped 0 bases from V and 1 base from J, with 27 bases between. This CDR3 has 20 residues.

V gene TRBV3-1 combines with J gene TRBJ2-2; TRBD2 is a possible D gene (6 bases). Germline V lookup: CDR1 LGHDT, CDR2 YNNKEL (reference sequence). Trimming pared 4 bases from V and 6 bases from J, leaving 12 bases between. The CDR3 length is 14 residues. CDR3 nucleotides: TGTGCCAGCAGCCGTGGGACTCTCTCCGGGGAGCTGTTTTTT. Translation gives CASSRGTLSGELFF.

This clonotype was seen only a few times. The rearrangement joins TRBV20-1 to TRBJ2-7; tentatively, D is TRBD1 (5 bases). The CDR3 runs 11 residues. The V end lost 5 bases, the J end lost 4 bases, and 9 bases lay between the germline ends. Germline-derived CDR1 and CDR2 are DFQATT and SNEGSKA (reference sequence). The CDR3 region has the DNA TGCAGTGCTCGTCGGACATACGAGCAGTACTTC. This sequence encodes CSARRTYEQYF.

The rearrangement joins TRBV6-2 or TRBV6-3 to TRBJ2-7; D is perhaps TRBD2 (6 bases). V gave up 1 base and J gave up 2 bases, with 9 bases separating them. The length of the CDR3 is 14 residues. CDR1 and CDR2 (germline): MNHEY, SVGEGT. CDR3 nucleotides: TGTGCCAGCAGTTACTGGGGGGAACCCTACGAGCAGTACTTC. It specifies CASSYWGEPYEQYF.

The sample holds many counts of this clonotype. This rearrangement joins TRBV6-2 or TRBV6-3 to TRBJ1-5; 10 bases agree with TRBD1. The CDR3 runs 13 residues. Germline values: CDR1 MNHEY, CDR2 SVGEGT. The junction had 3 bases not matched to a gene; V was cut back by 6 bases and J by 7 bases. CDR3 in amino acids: CASSLTGGQPQHF. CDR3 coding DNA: TGTGCCAGCAGCTTGACAGGGGGCCAGCCCCAGCATTTT.

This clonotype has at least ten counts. The CDR3: CASSESGTGQGGLYNEQFF. DNA for the CDR3: TGTGCCAGCAGTGAATCCGGCACCGGACAGGGGGGACTTTACAATGAGCAGTTCTTC. The rearrangement links TRBV25-1 to TRBJ2-1, with 10 bases fitting TRBD1. The CDR3 sequence is 19 residues long. V lost 1 base, J lost 4 bases, and 13 bases stayed unmatched. The germline gives CDR1 MGHDK, CDR2 SYGVNS.

CDR3 DNA: TGTGCCAGCAGTGGGGGACTAGGGTCCTTCTACGAGCAGTACTTC. Translating it yields CASSGGLGSFYEQYF. The rearrangement uses TRBV25-1 and TRBJ2-7, with 8 nucleotides matching TRBD2. The CDR3 is made up of 15 amino acids. V dropped 4 bases and J dropped 3; count of bases not matched to a gene: 8. Germline V gives CDR1 MGHDK, CDR2 SYGVNS.

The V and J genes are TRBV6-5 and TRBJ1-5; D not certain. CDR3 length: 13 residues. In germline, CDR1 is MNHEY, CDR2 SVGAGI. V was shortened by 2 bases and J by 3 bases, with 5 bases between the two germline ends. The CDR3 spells CASSYNINQPQHF. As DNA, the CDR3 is TGTGCCAGCAGTTACAATATCAATCAGCCCCAGCATTTT.

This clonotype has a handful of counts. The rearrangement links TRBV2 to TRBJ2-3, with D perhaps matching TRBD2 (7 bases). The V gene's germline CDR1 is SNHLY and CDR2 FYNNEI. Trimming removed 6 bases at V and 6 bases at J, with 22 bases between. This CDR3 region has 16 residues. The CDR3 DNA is TGTGCCAGCAGCTTGGGGGACTACCAAGGGGGGGATACGCAGTATTTT. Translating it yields CASSLGDYQGGDTQYF.

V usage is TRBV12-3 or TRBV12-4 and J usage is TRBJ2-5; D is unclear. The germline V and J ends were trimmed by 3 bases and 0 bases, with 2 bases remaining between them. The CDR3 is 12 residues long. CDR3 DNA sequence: TGTGCCAGCAGTTTGAACCAAGAGACCCAGTACTTC. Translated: CASSLNQETQYF.

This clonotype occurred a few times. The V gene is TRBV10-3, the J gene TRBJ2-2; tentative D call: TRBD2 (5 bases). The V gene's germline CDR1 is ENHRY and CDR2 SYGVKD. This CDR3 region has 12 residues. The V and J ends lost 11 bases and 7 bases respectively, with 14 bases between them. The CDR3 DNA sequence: TGTGCCCCGACGAGGGAATTCGGGGAGCTGTTTTTT. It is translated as CAPTREFGELFF.

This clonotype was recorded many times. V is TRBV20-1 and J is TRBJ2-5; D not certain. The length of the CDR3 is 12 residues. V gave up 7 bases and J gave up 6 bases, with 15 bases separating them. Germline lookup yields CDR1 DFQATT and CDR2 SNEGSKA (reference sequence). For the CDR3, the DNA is TGCAGTGACGAGCCCGATGGGCAGACCCAGTACTTC. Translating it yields CSDEPDGQTQYF.

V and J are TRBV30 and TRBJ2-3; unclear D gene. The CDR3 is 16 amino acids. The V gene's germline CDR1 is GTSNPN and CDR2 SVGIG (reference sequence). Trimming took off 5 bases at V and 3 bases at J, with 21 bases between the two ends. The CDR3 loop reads CAWGCLSSPGTDTQYF. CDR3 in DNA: TGTGCCTGGGGTTGCCTCTCGAGTCCTGGAACAGATACGCAGTATTTT.

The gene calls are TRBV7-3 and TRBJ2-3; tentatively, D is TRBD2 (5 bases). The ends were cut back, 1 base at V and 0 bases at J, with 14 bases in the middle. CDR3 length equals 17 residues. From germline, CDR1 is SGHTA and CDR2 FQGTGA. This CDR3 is CASSLNRAGLSTDTQYF. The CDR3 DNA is TGTGCCAGCAGCTTAAACCGCGCGGGTCTTAGCACAGATACGCAGTATTTT.

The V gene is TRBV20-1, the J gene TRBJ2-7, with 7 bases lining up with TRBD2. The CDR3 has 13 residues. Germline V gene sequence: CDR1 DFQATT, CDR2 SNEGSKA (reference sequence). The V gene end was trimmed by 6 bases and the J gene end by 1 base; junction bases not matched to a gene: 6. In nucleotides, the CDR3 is TGCAGTGCGGACCGGACTAGTTCCTACGAGCAGTACTTC. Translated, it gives CSADRTSSYEQYF.

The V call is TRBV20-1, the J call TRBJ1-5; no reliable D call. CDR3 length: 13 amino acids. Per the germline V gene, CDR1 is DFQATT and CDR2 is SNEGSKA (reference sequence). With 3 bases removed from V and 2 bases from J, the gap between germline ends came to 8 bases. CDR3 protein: CSARTGGNQPQHF. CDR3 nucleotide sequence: TGCAGTGCTAGGACCGGGGGCAATCAGCCCCAGCATTTT.

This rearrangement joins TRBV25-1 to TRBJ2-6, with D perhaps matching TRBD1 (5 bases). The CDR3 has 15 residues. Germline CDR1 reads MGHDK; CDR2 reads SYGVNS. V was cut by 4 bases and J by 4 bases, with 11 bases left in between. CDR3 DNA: TGTGCCAGCAGTGCTCCAGGGATAGGGGCCAACGTCCTGACTTTC. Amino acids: CASSAPGIGANVLTF.

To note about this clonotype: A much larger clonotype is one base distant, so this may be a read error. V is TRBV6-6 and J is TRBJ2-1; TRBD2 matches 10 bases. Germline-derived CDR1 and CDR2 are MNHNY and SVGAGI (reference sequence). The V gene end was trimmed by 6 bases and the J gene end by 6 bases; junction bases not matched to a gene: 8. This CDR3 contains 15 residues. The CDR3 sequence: CASSFGGLATNEQFF. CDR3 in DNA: TGTGCCAGCAGCTTCGGGGGACTAGCGACCAATGAGCAGTTCTTC.

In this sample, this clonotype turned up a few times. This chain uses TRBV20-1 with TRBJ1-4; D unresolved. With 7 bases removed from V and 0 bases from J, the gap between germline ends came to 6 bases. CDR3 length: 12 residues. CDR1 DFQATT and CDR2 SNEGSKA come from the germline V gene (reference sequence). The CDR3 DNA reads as TGCAGTGGGCTCTCAACTAATGAAAAACTGTTTTTT. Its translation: CSGLSTNEKLFF.

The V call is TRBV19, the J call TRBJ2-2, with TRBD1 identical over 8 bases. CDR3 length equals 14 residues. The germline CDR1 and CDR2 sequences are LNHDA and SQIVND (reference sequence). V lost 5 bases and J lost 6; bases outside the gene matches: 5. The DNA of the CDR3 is TGTGCCAGTAGTCCAGGGGGCGCGGCCGGGGAGCTGTTTTTT. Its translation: CASSPGGAAGELFF.